These 30 T cell receptor beta chains came from one sample sequenced in a study of beta chain features in type 1 diabetes. Study-wide points: Shortening of TCRB CDR3s, moderate but significant, appeared in all four CD4+ subsets of Type 1 diabetes patients.

These receptors are not linked to any known antigen. Expressed TCRB transcripts got sequenced, as all isolated RNA was reverse transcribed. Clones were sequenced by immunoSEQ multiplex PCR, and TCRdb holds only the in-frame ones, with some missing. The repertoire holds about 340,000 clones, with roughly 9% as singletons. The source material was central memory CD4+ T cells from blood. The receptors here all came from a man aged 30 to 39 with type 1 diabetes.

The chain has TRBV18 and TRBJ2-1, with a weak D call TRBD2 (5 bases). Germline CDR1 is KGHSH and CDR2 is LQKENI. Deletions cut 3 bases from V and 1 base from J, with 13 bases between. The CDR3 covers 16 residues. In DNA form, the CDR3 reads TGTGCCAGCTCACCCCCGGGGTTGGTTTCCTACAATGAGCAGTTCTTC. Translation gives CASSPPGLVSYNEQFF.

The CDR3: CASSLRGAVQETQYF. The DNA of the CDR3 is TGTGCCAGCAGCCTCAGGGGGGCCGTCCAAGAGACCCAGTACTTC. This chain uses TRBV27 with TRBJ2-5, with D maybe TRBD1 (7 bases). This CDR3 has 15 residues. V was shortened by 6 bases and J by 1 base, with 15 bases between the two germline ends. CDR1 MNHEY and CDR2 SMNVEV come from the germline V gene (reference sequence).

This clone was seen a few times. The chain joins TRBV30 to TRBJ2-1; the D is unclear. CDR3 length: 12 amino acids. Germline lookup yields CDR1 GTSNPN and CDR2 SVGIG (reference sequence). Trimming pared 3 bases from V and 7 bases from J, leaving 10 bases between. DNA for the CDR3: TGTGCCTGGAGACTTGGGGTAAATGAGCAGTTCTTC. This translates into CAWRLGVNEQFF.

This clone turned up a few times. Mismatch with germline at one junction end may stem from a read error. This chain joins TRBV2 and TRBJ2-7, with 9 bases identical to TRBD1. Germline V lookup: CDR1 SNHLY, CDR2 FYNNEI. The CDR3 runs 13 residues. The CDR3 nucleotides read TGTGCCAGCAGCGAAGGGACAGGGATTAAGCAGTACTTC. It yields the protein CASSEGTGIKQYF.

V usage is TRBV7-2 and J usage is TRBJ2-5, with 7 bases fitting TRBD1. The length of the CDR3 is 14 residues. Germline V gene data show CDR1 as SGHTA and CDR2 as FQGNSA. The V and J ends lost 5 bases and 2 bases, in that order; junction bases with no gene match: 5. The CDR3 here is CASSTYRGQETQYF. The CDR3 DNA reads TGTGCCAGCAGCACTTACAGGGGACAAGAGACCCAGTACTTC.

V gene TRBV13 combines with J gene TRBJ2-2; D is unclear. This CDR3 contains 15 residues. V was cut by 6 bases and J by 2 bases, with 13 bases left in between. The V gene's germline CDR1 is PRHDT and CDR2 FYEKMQ (reference sequence). CDR3 coding DNA: TGTGCCAGCAGTGGAGCAGGTCGAAACACCGGGGAGCTGTTTTTT. Amino acids: CASSGAGRNTGELFF.

This clone was found a few times. This sequence joins TRBV7-2 and TRBJ2-2; 8 bases match TRBD2. Per the germline V gene, CDR1 is SGHTA and CDR2 is FQGNSA. The V segment lost 3 bases and the J segment 10 bases; nucleotides outside the gene matches: 7. The CDR3 length is 14 residues. CDR3 sequence reads: CASSFDGGAPELFF. In nucleotides, the CDR3 is TGTGCCAGCAGCTTCGACGGGGGGGCCCCGGAGCTGTTTTTT.

CDR3 sequence reads: CASSIDRGQYNEQFF. The CDR3 DNA reads TGTGCCAGCAGCATTGACAGGGGGCAATACAATGAGCAGTTCTTC. The gene calls are TRBV7-2 and TRBJ2-1; 10 bases align to TRBD1. CDR3 length equals 15 residues. Germline CDR1 SGHTA, CDR2 FQGNSA. V was pared by 5 bases and J by 4 bases, with 5 bases of the junction left unmatched.

This clone was counted a few times. The V gene is TRBV4-3, the J gene TRBJ1-6; TRBD1 is a possible D gene (6 bases). CDR3 length: 15 amino acids. V was clipped by 0 bases and J by 8 bases, with 11 bases between them. Germline CDR1 and CDR2: LGHNA and YSLEER. DNA for the CDR3: TGCGCCAGCAGCCAAGATTACCAGGGGCATTCACCCCTCCACTTT. It specifies CASSQDYQGHSPLHF.

This clone was seen a few times. The chain has TRBV25-1 and TRBJ2-3; D gene ambiguous. Trimming took 6 bases from V and 4 from J, leaving 11 bases between them. Per germline, CDR1 MGHDK and CDR2 SYGVNS. This CDR3 comprises 13 residues. CDR3 region: CASRGPTPDTQYF. DNA for the CDR3: TGTGCCAGCAGAGGGCCGACTCCAGATACGCAGTATTTT.

This clone was seen once. The chain couples TRBV28 to TRBJ1-2, with D possibly TRBD1 on 5 matching bases. The CDR3 length is 15 residues. Germline lookup yields CDR1 MDHEN and CDR2 SYDVKM. V shed 3 bases and J shed 2 bases, with 13 bases lying between them. Here the CDR3 reads CASSFLGEGNYGYTF. The DNA for the CDR3 is TGTGCCAGCAGTTTTCTAGGGGAGGGGAACTATGGCTACACCTTC.

This clone has just a few counts. V usage is TRBV7-9 and J usage is TRBJ2-7; TRBD2 is a possible D gene (5 bases). Between the trimmed V and J ends, which lost 2 bases and 4 bases, there was a span of 12 bases. The CDR3 extends over 14 amino acids. Germline CDR1 is SEHNR and CDR2 is FQNEAQ (reference sequence). The CDR3 loop reads CASSLPGLSYEQYF. CDR3 DNA: TGTGCCAGCAGCTTACCCGGACTTTCATACGAGCAGTACTTC.

In DNA form, the CDR3 reads TGTGCCAGCGGGATACAGAGAGACTTCGAGACCCAGTACTTC. The encoded protein is CASGIQRDFETQYF. V usage is TRBV2 and J usage is TRBJ2-5; no reliable D call. The CDR3 contains 14 residues. From germline, CDR1 is SNHLY and CDR2 FYNNEI. V was trimmed by 8 bases and J by 5 bases, leaving 18 bases between them.

V gene TRBV29-1 combines with J gene TRBJ2-1; 8 bases are a match to TRBD2. The germline V gene encodes CDR1 SQVTM and CDR2 ANQGSEA. V lost 4 bases to trimming and J lost 10 bases; unmatched junction nucleotides: 9. The CDR3 is 13 residues long. The CDR3, as DNA: TGCAGCGTTGGGTTAAGCGGGGGAGGAGAGCAGTTCTTC. This codes for CSVGLSGGGEQFF.

On this clone: This sample includes further DNA sequences coding for the same CDR3. The rearrangement joins TRBV18 to TRBJ2-5; D is undetermined. There are 13 residues in the CDR3. Germline-derived CDR1 and CDR2 are KGHSH and LQKENI. V lost 0 bases and J lost 4, with 6 bases in between. The CDR3 is CASSPPGGETQYF. The CDR3 nucleotides are TGTGCCAGCTCACCACCAGGCGGAGAGACCCAGTACTTC.

This CDR3 is CASSLRQDGETQYF. CDR3 nucleotides: TGCGCCAGCAGCTTGAGGCAGGACGGGGAGACCCAGTACTTC. This chain links TRBV5-1 with TRBJ2-5; no definite D call. Germline CDR1 and CDR2: SGHRS and YFSETQ. The CDR3 sequence is 14 residues long. V lost 1 base, J lost 5 bases, and 12 bases lay in between.

This clone has just a few counts. This chain joins TRBV4-3 and TRBJ2-7; 7 bases agree with TRBD1. This CDR3 is 15 amino acids long. CDR1 is LGHNA, CDR2 YSLEER, per germline. V was clipped by 2 bases and J by 4 bases; unmatched bases: 8. CDR3 loop: CASSQMVSQGYEQYF. DNA of the CDR3: TGCGCCAGCAGCCAAATGGTGTCACAGGGGTACGAGCAGTACTTC.

This chain joins TRBV11-2 and TRBJ1-2; 9 nucleotides match TRBD1. V trimming: 5 bases; J trimming: 6 bases; junction bases outside the gene matches: 7. In germline, CDR1 is SGHAT, CDR2 FQNNGV. The CDR3 is 14 amino acids. DNA for the CDR3: TGTGCCAGCAGCCAGACGAGGGACAGGGATGGCTACACCTTC. Residues: CASSQTRDRDGYTF. Supplemented by reference TRBV11-2 and TRBJ1-2, the full variable domain reads EAGVAQSPRYKIIEKRQSVAFWCNPISGHATLYWYQQILGQGPKLLIQFQNNGVVDDSQLPKDRFSAERLKGVDSTLKIQPAKLEDSAVYLCASSQTRDRDGYTFGSGTRLTVV.

This clone was seen a few times. This chain links TRBV5-1 with TRBJ1-1, with D possibly being TRBD1 (6 bases). Trimming took off 4 bases at V and 6 bases at J, with 13 bases between the two ends. Germline CDR1 and CDR2: SGHRS and YFSETQ. The CDR3 sequence is 13 residues long. CDR3 nucleotides: TGCGCCAGCAGCCCTCCAGGGGTCCCTGAAGCTTTCTTT. Its protein is CASSPPGVPEAFF.

V and J are TRBV7-2 and TRBJ1-1; weak D call: TRBD1 (6 bases). CDR3 length equals 14 residues. Germline assignment: CDR1 SGHTA and CDR2 FQGNSA. The ends were cut back, 2 bases at V and 1 base at J, with 8 bases in the middle. The CDR3 reads CASSLNRANTEAFF. The CDR3 bases are TGTGCCAGCAGCTTAAACAGGGCGAACACTGAAGCTTTCTTT. The whole variable domain, remainder taken from reference TRBV7-2 and TRBJ1-1, is GAGVSQSPSNKVTEKGKDVELRCDPISGHTALYWYRQSLGQGLEFLIYFQGNSAPDKSGLPSDRFSAERTGGSVSTLTIQRTQQEDSAVYLCASSLNRANTEAFFGQGTRLTVV.

The CDR3 here is CASSAGLAQDTQYF. DNA for the CDR3: TGTGCCAGCAGCGCGGGACTAGCCCAAGATACGCAGTATTTT. The chain is built from TRBV9 and TRBJ2-3; 9 positions match TRBD2. CDR3 length equals 14 residues. CDR1 is SGDLS and CDR2 is YYNGEE in the germline V gene. Losses at the gene ends were 3 bases for V and 5 bases for J; bases not matched to a gene: 4.

Of note for this clone: The same CDR3 is also encoded by other DNA sequences in this sample. V gene TRBV20-1 combines with J gene TRBJ2-7; no reliable D call. Per germline, CDR1 DFQATT and CDR2 SNEGSKA (reference sequence). The V gene lost 5 bases and the J gene lost 3 bases, with 5 bases spanning the gap. CDR3 length: 10 amino acids. CDR3 DNA sequence: TGCAGTGCTGGCCACTACGAGCAGTACTTC. Its protein is CSAGHYEQYF.

This rearrangement joins TRBV9 to TRBJ1-2, with 10 bases matching TRBD1. Germline CDR1 and CDR2: SGDLS and YYNGEE. CDR3 size: 14 residues. Trimming removed 4 bases from V and 5 bases from J; junction bases left unmatched: 5. In nucleotides, the CDR3 is TGTGCCAGCAGCCGGGACAGGGGTAGATATGGCTACACCTTC. Translation gives CASSRDRGRYGYTF.

The chain has TRBV5-1 and TRBJ1-6; D may be TRBD1 (6 bases). CDR1 SGHRS and CDR2 YFSETQ come from the germline V gene. This CDR3 spans 15 amino acids. V lost 2 bases, J lost 3 bases, and 9 bases lay in between. The chain's CDR3 is CASSFSGVYNSPLHF. The CDR3 DNA is TGCGCCAGCAGCTTTTCAGGGGTCTATAATTCACCCCTCCACTTT.

The rearrangement joins TRBV30 to TRBJ1-2, with 7 bases that match TRBD1. CDR1 and CDR2 (germline): GTSNPN, SVGIG (reference sequence). The CDR3 length is 11 residues. Trimming removed 8 bases from V and 3 bases from J; junction bases left unmatched: 3. This CDR3 reads CAVGGDYGYTF. CDR3 DNA sequence: TGTGCCGTAGGGGGCGACTATGGCTACACCTTC.

In its sample, this clone was seen many times. The chain joins TRBV2 to TRBJ2-5; no definite D call. The CDR3 spans 13 residues. V gave up 4 bases and J gave up 4 bases, with 10 bases separating them. In germline, CDR1 is SNHLY, CDR2 FYNNEI. CDR3 residues: CASSGTVRETQYF. The CDR3 coding sequence is TGTGCCAGCAGTGGGACCGTACGAGAGACCCAGTACTTC.

The chain combines TRBV6-5 with TRBJ2-4; 9 nucleotides agree with TRBD1. Germline CDR1 reads MNHEY; CDR2 reads SVGAGI. The ends lost 2 bases at V and 8 bases at J; junction bases unmatched: 4. CDR3 length equals 14 residues. CDR3 in amino acids: CASSYAQGAYIQYF. CDR3 bases: TGTGCCAGCAGTTACGCACAGGGGGCTTACATTCAGTACTTC.

This clone has just a few counts. The chain uses TRBV5-4 and TRBJ1-2, with D uncertain. Trimming left V 0 bases short and J 2 bases short, with 8 bases between. This CDR3 is 14 amino acids long. The germline V gene encodes CDR1 SGHNT and CDR2 YYREEE (reference sequence). The DNA for the CDR3 is TGTGCCAGCAGCTTGGATCGGACGAACTATGGCTACACCTTC. It specifies CASSLDRTNYGYTF.

The CDR3 loop is CASSDRRLSGSTDTQYF. The CDR3 coding sequence is TGCGCCAGCAGTGACCGCCGTTTGAGCGGTAGCACAGATACGCAGTATTTT. V is TRBV10-2 and J is TRBJ2-3, with TRBD2 as a possible D gene (5 bases). CDR3 length: 17 residues. Trimming removed 3 bases from V and 0 bases from J, with 16 bases in between. Germline assignment: CDR1 WSHSY and CDR2 SAAADI.

The V call is TRBV28, the J call TRBJ2-5; possibly TRBD2 for D (6 bases). Germline values: CDR1 MDHEN, CDR2 SYDVKM. Between the trimmed V and J ends, which lost 7 bases and 4 bases, there was a span of 16 bases. This CDR3 has 14 residues. The CDR3 region is CASTREWRGETQYF. CDR3 DNA: TGTGCCAGCACGCGAGAGTGGCGGGGAGAGACCCAGTACTTC.